The rows below give T cell receptor beta chains drawn from one sample of a study of response to subunit inactivated influenza vaccine. In TCRdb, the RT-PCR reads were re-called with MiXCR into one record per CDR3 protein. The table records about 800,000 distinct CDR3 sequences, less than 25% of them present only once. The sequenced sample was PBMCs from blood, obtained 5 days after vaccination. The receptors stem from a man aged 50-59 years who received an inactivated influenza vaccine. CDR3s include the opening cysteine and the closing phenylalanine or tryptophan. The order of the fields is V gene, D gene, clone size, J gene, CDR3 protein, CDR3 DNA. A D gene is named only where the DNA matches it firmly. Expanded clones get a size class; other rows say once, few or many, or leave the size out.

V: TRBV24-1; D: TRBD1; size: few; J: TRBJ1-5; CDR3: CATSSGGIQPQHF; DNA: TGTGCCACCAGTTCAGGGGGCATTCAGCCCCAGCATTTT
V: TRBV4-2; D: TRBD2; size: many; J: TRBJ2-1; CDR3: CASSQERSAGGEQFF; DNA: TGTGCCAGCAGCCAAGAGAGGTCAGCGGGGGGGGAGCAGTTCTTC
V: TRBV2; D: TRBD2; size: .; J: TRBJ2-1; CDR3: CASSLPAGSFSSYNEQFF; DNA: TGTGCCAGCAGTCTCCCAGCGGGATCCTTCAGCTCCTACAATGAGCAGTTCTTC
V: TRBV5-6; D: TRBD1; size: once; J: TRBJ2-1; CDR3: CASSLETGTGGEEGQFF; DNA: TGTGCCAGCAGCCTGGAGACCGGGACAGGGGGCGAAGAGGGGCAGTTCTTC
V: TRBV5-1; D: TRBD2; size: few; J: TRBJ2-1; CDR3: CASSPGRPGLAGVYNEQFF; DNA: TGCGCCAGCAGCCCCGGAAGACCGGGACTAGCGGGAGTCTACAATGAGCAGTTCTTC
V: TRBV12-3/TRBV12-4; D: TRBD1; size: .; J: TRBJ2-3; CDR3: CASRYRGRFTDTQYF; DNA: TGTGCCAGCAGGTACAGGGGGCGATTCACAGATACGCAGTATTTT
V: TRBV20-1; D: .; size: .; J: TRBJ2-4; CDR3: CSAIIVGPANGMAKNIQYF; DNA: TGCAGTGCTATTATCGTAGGGCCAGCGAATGGTATGGCCAAAAACATTCAGTACTTC
V: TRBV5-6; D: .; size: few; J: TRBJ2-5; CDR3: CASRRQLGTQYF; DNA: TGTGCCAGCAGGCGTCAGCTGGGGACCCAGTACTTC
V: TRBV28; D: TRBD2; size: .; J: TRBJ2-1; CDR3: CASSLGGGRLGEQFF; DNA: TGTGCCAGCAGTTTAGGGGGAGGGCGATTGGGGGAGCAGTTCTTC
V: TRBV28; D: TRBD2; size: .; J: TRBJ2-5; CDR3: CASSQLAGGPPDQETQYF; DNA: TGTGCCAGCAGCCAACTAGCGGGGGGACCCCCCGACCAAGAGACCCAGTACTTC
V: TRBV12-3/TRBV12-4; D: TRBD1; size: .; J: TRBJ2-2; CDR3: CASSYRDSSTGELFF; DNA: TGTGCCAGCAGTTACCGGGACAGTAGCACCGGGGAGCTGTTTTTT
V: TRBV5-5; D: .; size: .; J: TRBJ2-1; CDR3: CASSTQGHEQFF; DNA: TGTGCCAGCAGCACACAGGGACATGAGCAGTTCTTC
V: TRBV27; D: TRBD2; size: .; J: TRBJ2-1; CDR3: CASSTELAGGRTYNEQFF; DNA: TGTGCCAGCAGTACCGAACTAGCGGGAGGGCGTACCTACAATGAGCAGTTCTTC
V: TRBV7-9; D: .; size: few; J: TRBJ2-7; CDR3: CASSPPGQTYEQYF; DNA: TGTGCCAGCAGCCCGCCGGGACAAACCTACGAGCAGTACTTC
V: TRBV13; D: .; size: .; J: TRBJ2-7; CDR3: CASSTGKGEQYF; DNA: TGTGCCAGCAGCACGGGTAAGGGCGAGCAGTACTTC
V: TRBV18; D: .; size: .; J: TRBJ1-1; CDR3: CASKQESQAFF; DNA: TGTGCCAGCAAACAGGAAAGCCAAGCTTTCTTT
V: TRBV9; D: .; size: many; J: TRBJ2-2; CDR3: CASSVGNTGELFF; DNA: TGTGCCAGCAGCGTAGGGAACACCGGGGAGCTGTTTTTT
V: TRBV10-3; D: .; size: once; J: TRBJ2-7; CDR3: CAVRGDSPNYEQYF; DNA: TGTGCCGTCAGGGGGGACAGCCCTAATTACGAGCAGTACTTC
V: TRBV2; D: .; size: .; J: TRBJ2-7; CDR3: CASSEGLQISSYEQYF; DNA: TGTGCCAGCAGTGAGGGCCTTCAAATCAGCTCCTACGAGCAGTACTTC
V: TRBV12-3/TRBV12-4; D: TRBD1; size: .; J: TRBJ1-1; CDR3: CASRPIFKGQGNTEAFF; DNA: TGTGCCAGCAGACCCATCTTTAAGGGACAGGGGAACACTGAAGCTTTCTTT
V: TRBV20-1; D: .; size: few; J: TRBJ2-1; CDR3: CSARKGVTNEQFF; DNA: TGCAGTGCTAGAAAAGGTGTAACCAATGAGCAGTTCTTC
V: TRBV10-3; D: .; size: .; J: TRBJ1-1; CDR3: CAISESDRQGFF; DNA: TGTGCCATCAGTGAGTCGGACAGACAAGGTTTCTTT
V: TRBV11-2; D: .; size: .; J: TRBJ2-5; CDR3: CASSLNSQGTQETQYF; DNA: TGTGCCAGCAGCTTAAATTCCCAGGGGACCCAAGAGACCCAGTACTTC
V: TRBV7-9; D: .; size: .; J: TRBJ2-1; CDR3: CASSLTPSRANYNEQFF; DNA: TGTGCCAGCAGCTTAACTCCGTCCAGGGCTAATTACAATGAGCAGTTCTTC
V: TRBV2; D: .; size: few; J: TRBJ2-7; CDR3: CASMRRESSYEQYF; DNA: TGTGCCAGCATGAGACGGGAGAGCTCCTACGAGCAGTACTTC
V: TRBV11-2; D: TRBD2; size: .; J: TRBJ2-1; CDR3: CASSLGTSGILGIDEQFF; DNA: TGTGCCAGCAGCTTAGGGACTAGCGGGATTCTGGGAATTGATGAGCAGTTCTTC
V: TRBV20-1; D: .; size: many; J: TRBJ1-3; CDR3: CSARDYGLGNTIYF; DNA: TGCAGTGCTAGAGATTACGGACTTGGAAACACCATATATTTT
V: TRBV4-2; D: TRBD2; size: .; J: TRBJ2-2; CDR3: CASSQGLAGSHGPGELFF; DNA: TGTGCCAGCAGCCAGGGACTAGCGGGGTCCCATGGTCCCGGGGAGCTGTTTTTT
V: TRBV18; D: TRBD1; size: .; J: TRBJ2-1; CDR3: CASSRWTGDSYNEQFF; DNA: TGTGCCAGCTCACGCTGGACAGGGGACTCCTACAATGAGCAGTTCTTC
V: TRBV4-3; D: .; size: .; J: TRBJ2-1; CDR3: CASSQIQFPGPKGHEQFF; DNA: TGCGCCAGCAGCCAAATCCAATTCCCGGGACCCAAGGGGCATGAGCAGTTCTTC
V: TRBV20-1; D: TRBD2; size: .; J: TRBJ2-3; CDR3: CSARDSSGESACTDTQYF; DNA: TGCAGTGCTAGAGATTCGAGCGGGGAGTCTGCTTGCACAGATACGCAGTATTTT
V: TRBV18; D: .; size: few; J: TRBJ2-5; CDR3: CASSLQLGETQYF; DNA: TGTGCCAGCTCACTCCAGTTGGGGGAGACCCAGTACTTC
V: TRBV11-2; D: .; size: .; J: TRBJ2-7; CDR3: CASSLEVGGSRYEQYF; DNA: TGTGCCAGCAGCTTAGAGGTAGGGGGTAGTAGGTACGAGCAGTACTTC
V: TRBV11-2; D: TRBD1; size: .; J: TRBJ2-1; CDR3: CASSYGTGAPNEQFF; DNA: TGTGCCAGCAGTTACGGGACAGGGGCCCCCAATGAGCAGTTCTTC
V: TRBV30; D: .; size: .; J: TRBJ1-1; CDR3: CAWSRGGNTEAFF; DNA: TGTGCCTGGAGTAGGGGTGGGAACACTGAAGCTTTCTTT
V: TRBV6-1; D: TRBD2; size: .; J: TRBJ2-1; CDR3: CASSQGLVFSYNEQFF; DNA: TGTGCCAGCAGTCAAGGACTAGTCTTCTCCTACAATGAGCAGTTCTTC
V: TRBV30; D: TRBD2; size: few; J: TRBJ2-1; CDR3: CAWSRFGGREGYEQFF; DNA: TGTGCCTGGAGTCGATTCGGAGGGCGGGAGGGGTATGAGCAGTTCTTC